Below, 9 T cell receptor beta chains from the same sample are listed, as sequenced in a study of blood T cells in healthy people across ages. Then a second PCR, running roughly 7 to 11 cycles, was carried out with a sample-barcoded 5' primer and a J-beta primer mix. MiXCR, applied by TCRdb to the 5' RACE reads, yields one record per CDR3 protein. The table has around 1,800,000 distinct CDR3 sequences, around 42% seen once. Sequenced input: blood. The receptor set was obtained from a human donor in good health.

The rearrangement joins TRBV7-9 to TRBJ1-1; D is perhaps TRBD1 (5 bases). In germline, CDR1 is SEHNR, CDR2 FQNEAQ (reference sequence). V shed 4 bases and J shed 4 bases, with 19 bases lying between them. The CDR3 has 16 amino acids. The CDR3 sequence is CASSSSKTDVGTEAFF. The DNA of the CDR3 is TGTGCCAGCAGCTCCTCCAAGACAGACGTGGGCACTGAAGCTTTCTTT.

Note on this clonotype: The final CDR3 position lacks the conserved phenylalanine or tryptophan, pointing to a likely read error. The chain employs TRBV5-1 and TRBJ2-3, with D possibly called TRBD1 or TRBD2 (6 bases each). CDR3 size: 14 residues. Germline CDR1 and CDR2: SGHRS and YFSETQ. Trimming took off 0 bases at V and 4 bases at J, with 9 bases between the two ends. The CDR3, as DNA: TGCGCCAGCAGCTTGGAGGGGGGCCCAGATACGCAGTATTCT. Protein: CASSLEGGPDTQYS.

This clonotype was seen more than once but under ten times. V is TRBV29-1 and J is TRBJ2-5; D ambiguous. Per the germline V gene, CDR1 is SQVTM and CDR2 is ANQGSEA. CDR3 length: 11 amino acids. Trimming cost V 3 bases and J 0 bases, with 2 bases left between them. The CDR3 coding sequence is TGCAGCGTTGAGGACCAAGAGACCCAGTACTTC. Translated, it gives CSVEDQETQYF.

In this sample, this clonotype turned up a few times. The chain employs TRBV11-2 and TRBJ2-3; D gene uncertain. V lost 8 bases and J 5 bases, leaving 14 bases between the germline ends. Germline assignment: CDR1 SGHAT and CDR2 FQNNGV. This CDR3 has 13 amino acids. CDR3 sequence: CASQIGWGDTQYF. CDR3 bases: TGTGCCAGCCAGATAGGATGGGGAGATACGCAGTATTTT.

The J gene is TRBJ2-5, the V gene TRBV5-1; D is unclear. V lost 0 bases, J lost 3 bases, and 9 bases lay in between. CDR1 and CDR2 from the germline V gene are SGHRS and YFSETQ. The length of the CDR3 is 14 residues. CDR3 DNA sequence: TGCGCCAGCAGCTTGGGTGGCATCGAAGAGACCCAGTACTTC. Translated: CASSLGGIEETQYF.

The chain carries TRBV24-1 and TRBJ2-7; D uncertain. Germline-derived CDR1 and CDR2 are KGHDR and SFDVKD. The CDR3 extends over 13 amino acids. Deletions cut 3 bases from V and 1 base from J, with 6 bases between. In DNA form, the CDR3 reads TGTGCCACCAGTGATCGTTGGTCCTACGAGCAGTACTTC. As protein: CATSDRWSYEQYF.

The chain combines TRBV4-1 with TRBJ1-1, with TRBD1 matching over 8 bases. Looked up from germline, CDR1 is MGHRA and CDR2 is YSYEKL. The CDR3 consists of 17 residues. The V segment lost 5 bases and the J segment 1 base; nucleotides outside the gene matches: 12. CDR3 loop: CASSAPSSGTGNTEAFF. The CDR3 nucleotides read TGCGCCAGCAGCGCACCTTCCAGCGGGACAGGGAACACTGAAGCTTTCTTT.

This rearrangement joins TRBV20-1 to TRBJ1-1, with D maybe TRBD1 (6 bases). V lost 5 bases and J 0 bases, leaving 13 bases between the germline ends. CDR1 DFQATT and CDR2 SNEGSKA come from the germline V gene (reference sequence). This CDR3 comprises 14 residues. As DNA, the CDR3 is TGCAGTGCTCCGGACAGTATGATGAACACTGAAGCTTTCTTT. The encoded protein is CSAPDSMMNTEAFF.

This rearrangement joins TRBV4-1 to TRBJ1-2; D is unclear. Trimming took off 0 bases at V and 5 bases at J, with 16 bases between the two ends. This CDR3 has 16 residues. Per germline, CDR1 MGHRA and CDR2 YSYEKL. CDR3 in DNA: TGCGCCAGCAGCCAAGAAAGCCGGTTAGGGATTTATGGCTACACCTTC. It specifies CASSQESRLGIYGYTF.